The source of this T cell receptor (beta chain) is a study of blood T cell repertoires in COVID-19. On the study more broadly: Donors in the United States, Italy and Spain gave samples during acute or convalescent COVID-19. PBMCs, B-cell-depleted T cells, or T cells were the source of the cDNA or gDNA that made up the material.

Study processing details: Amplification from reference gene primers served as the basis for estimated nucleated cell counts. Profiled with immunoSEQ multiplex PCR; TCRdb holds only in-frame clones, not every one. V, J and clone size are taken as reported in that table, and D and trimming were inferred from the DNA itself. Here the sample spans 200,000 to 300,000 clones, 87% being singletons. This TCR came from a man aged 18 to 29 with active or convalescent COVID-19. The sequenced material came from peripheral blood.

Written as DNA, the CDR3 is TGTGCCACCAGTGATTTGCGGCCAGGGGGCCTAGATACGCAGTATTTT. This gives the protein CATSDLRPGGLDTQYF. The genes are TRBV24-1 and TRBJ2-3; 8 nucleotides match TRBD1. This CDR3 has 16 amino acids. Germline lookup yields CDR1 KGHDR and CDR2 SFDVKD. J lost 5 bases, V lost 0 bases, and 6 bases had no gene match.